The 18 T cell receptor beta chains given below trace back to one sample, sequenced in a study of OX40 agonist ivuxolimab in advanced cancers. Sequencing used immunoSEQ multiplex PCR; TCRdb keeps in-frame clones, though not all of them. The sample has 98,000 or so clones, approximately 86% seen once; the top ten hold 0.8% to 1%. This specimen was CD4+ or CD8+ T cells sorted from blood, taken in a trial of the OX40 agonist ivuxolimab. These receptors were obtained from an adult with an advanced solid tumor such as melanoma, head and neck, liver or kidney cancer.

This clone has only a few counts. This sequence joins TRBV10-3 and TRBJ2-1; D is undetermined. Trimming left V 2 bases short and J 9 bases short, with 11 bases between. Germline CDR1 reads ENHRY; CDR2 reads SYGVKD. The CDR3 sequence is 13 residues long. The CDR3 region is CAISENLGFEQFF. The CDR3 nucleotides read TGTGCCATCAGTGAGAATTTGGGCTTTGAGCAGTTCTTC.

J is TRBJ1-1 and V is TRBV7-8; D is unclear. The CDR3 loop spans 12 amino acids. Germline-derived CDR1 and CDR2 are SGHVS and FQNEAQ. The V end was cut by 2 bases, the J end by 2 bases, with 3 bases between. The CDR3 is CASSLFNTEAFF. CDR3 in DNA: TGTGCCAGCAGCTTATTTAACACTGAAGCTTTCTTT. Together with reference TRBV7-8 and TRBJ1-1, the CDR3 gives the full variable domain: GAGVSQSPRYKVAKRGQDVALRCDPISGHVSLFWYQQALGQGPEFLTYFQNEAQLDKSGLPSDRFFAERPEGSVSTLKIQRTQQEDSAVYLCASSLFNTEAFFGQGTRLTVV.

This chain joins TRBV18 and TRBJ1-1; D is ambiguous. CDR3 length equals 13 residues. Germline lookup yields CDR1 KGHSH and CDR2 LQKENI. V lost 10 bases and J 1 base, leaving 13 bases between the germline ends. CDR3 loop: CATIKEANTEAFF. Written as DNA, the CDR3 is TGTGCCACCATAAAGGAGGCGAACACTGAAGCTTTCTTT.

The chain recombines TRBV27 with TRBJ2-3; TRBD2 agrees at 7 bases. V lost 7 bases to trimming and J lost 6 bases; unmatched junction nucleotides: 13. The CDR3 has 15 residues. Germline V lookup: CDR1 MNHEY, CDR2 SMNVEV (reference sequence). CDR3 nucleotide sequence: TGTGCCAGCACTCCTCGCGGGAGCCCCGGGGATACGCAGTATTTT. It specifies CASTPRGSPGDTQYF.

J is TRBJ2-3 and V is TRBV4-1, with TRBD2 matching over 10 bases. Trimming cost V 1 base and J 5 bases; bases outside gene matches: 9. The CDR3 has 17 amino acids. The V gene's germline CDR1 is MGHRA and CDR2 YSYEKL. The CDR3 is CASSQGLLAGSIDTQYF. CDR3 nucleotide sequence: TGCGCCAGCAGCCAAGGGCTACTAGCGGGATCTATAGATACGCAGTATTTT.

This clone is medium-sized within its sample. V usage is TRBV11-2 and J usage is TRBJ1-1; no clear D. The CDR3 loop spans 12 amino acids. Germline V gene sequence: CDR1 SGHAT, CDR2 FQNNGV. With 5 bases removed from V and 12 bases from J, the gap between germline ends came to 16 bases. Written as DNA, the CDR3 is TGTGCCAGCAGCCCCGTGACGTCGAGGACTTTCTTT. This translates into CASSPVTSRTFF.

This clone has just one count. This chain links TRBV5-1 with TRBJ2-5; D perhaps matches TRBD2 (5 bases). CDR1 is SGHRS and CDR2 is YFSETQ in the germline V gene. Trimming took off 2 bases at V and 4 bases at J, with 12 bases between the two ends. The length of the CDR3 is 14 residues. The CDR3 DNA sequence: TGCGCCAGCAGCTTACTAGGAAGCACAGAGACCCAGTACTTC. It specifies CASSLLGSTETQYF. Full variable domain (missing parts from reference TRBV5-1 and TRBJ2-5): KAGVTQTPRYLIKTRGQQVTLSCSPISGHRSVSWYQQTPGQGLQFLFEYFSETQRNKGNFPGRFSGRQFSNSRSEMNVSTLELGDSALYLCASSLLGSTETQYFGPGTRLLVL.

The chain joins TRBV20-1 to TRBJ1-5; D uncertain. Germline V gene data show CDR1 as DFQATT and CDR2 as SNEGSKA (reference sequence). V gave up 7 bases and J gave up 6 bases, with 4 bases separating them. This CDR3 comprises 9 residues. The CDR3 DNA reads as TGCAGTGTCGGTCAGCCCCAGCATTTT. Translated, it gives CSVGQPQHF.

The rearrangement joins TRBV7-8 to TRBJ1-5; a weak D match, TRBD1 (6 bases). Germline CDR1 is SGHVS and CDR2 is FQNEAQ. The CDR3 spans 15 residues. With 5 bases removed from V and 2 bases from J, the gap between germline ends came to 13 bases. CDR3 bases: TGTGCCAGCAGCCCGGGACAATTAGGCAATCAGCCCCAGCATTTT. It is translated as CASSPGQLGNQPQHF.

This clone was counted between two and nine times. The chain joins TRBV7-2 to TRBJ2-5; 7 bases fit TRBD2. The V gene's germline CDR1 is SGHTA and CDR2 FQGNSA. This CDR3 spans 14 amino acids. V was clipped by 5 bases and J by 4 bases; unmatched bases: 7. CDR3 sequence reads: CASSVGASGETQYF. In DNA form, the CDR3 reads TGTGCCAGCAGCGTAGGAGCTAGCGGAGAGACCCAGTACTTC.

This clone occurred once. The chain uses TRBV11-3 and TRBJ2-1, with 7 nucleotides matching TRBD2. The trim removed 3 bases at V and 8 bases at J, leaving 7 bases unmatched. Germline assignment: CDR1 SGHNT and CDR2 YENEEA. The CDR3 is made up of 14 amino acids. CDR3 sequence (DNA): TGTGCCAGCAGCTTTTCCGGGAGGTCCGATGAGCAGTTCTTC. This codes for CASSFSGRSDEQFF.

This chain joins TRBV29-1 and TRBJ1-1; D not certain. Trimming pared 4 bases from V and 1 base from J, leaving 16 bases between. In germline, CDR1 is SQVTM, CDR2 ANQGSEA. The CDR3 runs 15 residues. CDR3 amino acids: CSVGASSQTNTEAFF. The CDR3 nucleotides read TGCAGCGTTGGGGCCAGCTCCCAGACGAACACTGAAGCTTTCTTT.

A remark on this clone: A junction end diverges from the germline sequence, so it may reflect a read error. The chain links TRBV30 to TRBJ2-7; perhaps TRBD2 as D (6 bases). This CDR3 has 15 amino acids. CDR1 GTSNPN and CDR2 SVGIG come from the germline V gene (reference sequence). The CDR3 reads CAWTTTGVPKDERYF. CDR3 in DNA: TGTGCCTGGACCACAACGGGAGTGCCAAAGGACGAGCGGTACTTC.

CDR3 in amino acids: CASSLSQETQYF. CDR3 sequence (DNA): TGCGCCAGCAGCTTGAGCCAAGAGACCCAGTACTTC. The chain joins TRBV5-1 to TRBJ2-5; D is unclear. The CDR3 length is 12 residues. CDR1 SGHRS and CDR2 YFSETQ come from the germline V gene. V was cut by 1 base and J by 1 base, with 2 bases left in between.

This clone was counted a single time. The rearrangement links TRBV6-6 to TRBJ1-1; 10 nucleotides align to TRBD1. CDR1 is MNHNY, CDR2 SVGAGI, per germline (reference sequence). The CDR3 length is 14 residues. J lost 5 bases, V lost 4 bases, and 4 bases had no gene match. This CDR3 reads CASSFDRGRTEAFF. CDR3 sequence (DNA): TGTGCCAGCAGTTTCGACAGGGGGCGAACTGAAGCTTTCTTT.

The CDR3 bases are TGTGCCAGCAGCCAGGACAGGGCCGGCGGCTACACCTTC. It encodes CASSQDRAGGYTF. V is TRBV7-2 and J is TRBJ1-2; 8 nucleotides agree with TRBD1. Trimming took 5 bases from V and 8 from J; bases not matched to a gene: 7. The CDR3 is 13 amino acids. Germline CDR1 is SGHTA and CDR2 is FQGNSA.

The chain uses TRBV19 and TRBJ1-1, with 7 bases matching TRBD1. V lost 9 bases to trimming and J lost 5 bases; unmatched junction nucleotides: 12. The CDR3 runs to 14 residues. Germline V gene lookup returns CDR1 LNHDA and CDR2 SQIVND (reference sequence). The DNA for the CDR3 is TGTGCCAGCGACCGCATTCAGGGGGGGACTGAAGCTTTCTTT. Translation gives CASDRIQGGTEAFF.

This chain links TRBV29-1 with TRBJ1-1, with D possibly matching TRBD1 (5 bases). This CDR3 contains 14 residues. In germline, CDR1 is SQVTM, CDR2 ANQGSEA. V lost 4 bases and J 5 bases, leaving 17 bases between the germline ends. The CDR3 bases are TGCAGCGTTGCCCAGGAACGACGGGGGACTGAAGCTTTCTTT. Translated: CSVAQERRGTEAFF. Looking up the rest from reference TRBV29-1 and TRBJ1-1 gives the full variable domain: SAVISQKPSRDICQRGTSLTIQCQVDSQVTMMFWYRQQPGQSLTLIATANQGSEATYESGFVIDKFPISRPNLTFSTLTVSNMSPEDSSIYLCSVAQERRGTEAFFGQGTRLTVV.